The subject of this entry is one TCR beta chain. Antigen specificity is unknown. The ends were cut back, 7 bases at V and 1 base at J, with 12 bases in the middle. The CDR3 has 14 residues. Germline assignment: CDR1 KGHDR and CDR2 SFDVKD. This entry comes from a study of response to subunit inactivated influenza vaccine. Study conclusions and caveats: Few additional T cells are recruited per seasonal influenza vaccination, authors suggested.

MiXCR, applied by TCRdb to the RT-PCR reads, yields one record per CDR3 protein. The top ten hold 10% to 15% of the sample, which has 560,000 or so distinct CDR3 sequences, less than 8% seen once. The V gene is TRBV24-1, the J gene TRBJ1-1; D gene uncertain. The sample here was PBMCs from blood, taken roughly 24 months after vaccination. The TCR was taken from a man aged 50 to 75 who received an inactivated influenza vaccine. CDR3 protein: CATRGWDRNTEAFF. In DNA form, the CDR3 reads TGTGCCACCAGGGGGTGGGATAGGAACACTGAAGCTTTCTTT.